Listed here are 19 T cell receptor beta chains from one sample, sequenced in a study of cytomegalovirus exposure and HLA in healthy donors. This PCR relied on a set of 60 Vbeta primers and 13 Jbeta primers. Sequenced by immunoSEQ multiplex PCR; TCRdb stores in-frame clones only, minus some. Its listing shows about 55,000 clones. The specimen sequenced was PBMCs. The receptors originated from a middle-aged man in good health and CMV-seropositive.

J is TRBJ2-5 and V is TRBV9, with a possible D match to TRBD1 (11 bases). The CDR3 extends over 20 amino acids. Germline CDR1 and CDR2: SGDLS and YYNGEE. Trimming took off 2 bases at V and 1 base at J, with 27 bases between the two ends. The CDR3 spells CASSVRDRGELAGIQETQYF. For the CDR3, the DNA is TGTGCCAGCAGCGTCCGGGACAGGGGGGAACTAGCGGGAATCCAAGAGACCCAGTACTTC.

This chain uses TRBV6-5 with TRBJ1-3, with D unclear. V lost 4 bases, J lost 3 bases, and 7 bases lay in between. This CDR3 spans 13 amino acids. CDR1 and CDR2 from the germline V gene are MNHEY and SVGAGI. The CDR3 reads CASSSTGGNTIYF. CDR3 in DNA: TGTGCCAGCAGTTCTACGGGTGGAAACACCATATATTTT.

The rearrangement joins TRBV2 to TRBJ1-6; no definite D call. Per the germline V gene, CDR1 is SNHLY and CDR2 is FYNNEI. This CDR3 has 15 residues. Trimming took 7 bases from V and 5 from J, leaving 15 bases between them. CDR3 residues: CASNRDNFNNSPLHF. CDR3 nucleotides: TGTGCCAGCAACAGAGACAATTTCAATAATTCACCCCTCCACTTT.

The V call is TRBV18, the J call TRBJ1-1; 8 bases line up with TRBD1. The length of the CDR3 is 13 residues. The V and J ends lost 2 bases and 7 bases, in that order; junction bases with no gene match: 3. Germline CDR1 reads KGHSH; CDR2 reads LQKENI. The CDR3 bases are TGTGCCAGCTCACCAGGGACAGGCCTTGAAGCTTTCTTT. Amino acid sequence: CASSPGTGLEAFF.

The rearrangement joins TRBV6-6 to TRBJ1-4; 7 bases map to TRBD1. There are 15 residues in the CDR3. The V gene end was trimmed by 6 bases and the J gene end by 8 bases; junction bases not matched to a gene: 12. Germline CDR1 reads MNHNY; CDR2 reads SVGAGI (reference sequence). The CDR3 DNA is TGTGCCAGCAGCAGAGACAGGGCAGAAGGAGAAAAACTGTTTTTT. Translation: CASSRDRAEGEKLFF.

The rearrangement links TRBV19 to TRBJ2-1, with 7 bases that match TRBD2. V lost 10 bases, J lost 8 bases, and 14 bases stayed unmatched. The CDR3 is 14 residues long. Germline values: CDR1 LNHDA, CDR2 SQIVND (reference sequence). The CDR3 DNA sequence: TGTGCCACGGGGGACTACCGAAGGGGCTATGAGCAGTTCTTC. Protein sequence: CATGDYRRGYEQFF.

This chain connects TRBV5-4 to TRBJ2-3; TRBD2 agrees at 10 bases. Trimming removed 3 bases from V and 1 base from J; junction bases left unmatched: 5. From germline, CDR1 is SGHNT and CDR2 YYREEE (reference sequence). The CDR3 loop spans 16 amino acids. Here the CDR3 reads CASSSRTSGRTDTQYF. Here the CDR3 DNA reads TGTGCCAGCAGCTCCCGGACTAGCGGACGCACAGATACGCAGTATTTT.

V is TRBV18 and J is TRBJ2-2; D is unresolved. The CDR3 spans 16 residues. Germline V gene sequence: CDR1 KGHSH, CDR2 LQKENI. V gave up 2 bases and J gave up 0 bases, with 10 bases separating them. In DNA, the CDR3 is TGTGCCAGCTCACCATTTACCGGTTCGAACACCGGGGAGCTGTTTTTT. Residues: CASSPFTGSNTGELFF.

This chain joins TRBV4-1 and TRBJ1-2; the match to TRBD1 covers 7 bases. CDR1 is MGHRA, CDR2 YSYEKL, per germline. The CDR3 runs 20 residues. V trimming: 0 bases; J trimming: 7 bases; junction bases outside the gene matches: 23. The CDR3 loop is CASSQEGGRTGIRESSGYTF. CDR3 DNA sequence: TGCGCCAGCAGCCAAGAAGGTGGTCGGACAGGTATCCGCGAGTCGTCTGGCTACACCTTC.

The chain joins TRBV6-5 to TRBJ1-4, with 7 bases that match TRBD1. Unmatched junction bases numbered 5, after V lost 6 bases and J lost 4 bases. This CDR3 contains 14 residues. Germline V gene lookup returns CDR1 MNHEY and CDR2 SVGAGI. The CDR3 is CASSNPGGNEKLFF. As DNA, the CDR3 is TGTGCCAGCAGCAACCCAGGGGGTAATGAAAAACTGTTTTTT.

The chain has TRBV5-4 and TRBJ1-6; 7 bases align to TRBD1. The junction had 8 bases not matched to a gene; V was cut back by 4 bases and J by 10 bases. The CDR3 is 14 residues long. Germline assignment: CDR1 SGHNT and CDR2 YYREEE (reference sequence). This CDR3 is CASSRTGLGSPLHF. CDR3 coding DNA: TGTGCCAGCAGCCGGACAGGCTTAGGGTCACCCCTCCACTTT.

The chain is built from TRBV20-1 and TRBJ2-5; D is unclear. Germline V gene sequence: CDR1 DFQATT, CDR2 SNEGSKA (reference sequence). The length of the CDR3 is 11 residues. Trimming cost V 8 bases and J 0 bases, with 7 bases left between them. CDR3 region: CSHRYQETQYF. For the CDR3, the DNA is TGCAGTCACAGATACCAAGAGACCCAGTACTTC.

The rearrangement uses TRBV4-3 and TRBJ2-3; no clear D gene. There are 15 residues in the CDR3. Per germline, CDR1 LGHNA and CDR2 YSLEER. The germline V and J ends were trimmed by 0 bases and 8 bases, with 15 bases remaining between them. The DNA for the CDR3 is TGCGCCAGCAGCCAAGATCGAGATAGCATGGGTACGCAGTATTTT. Translated: CASSQDRDSMGTQYF.

This chain joins TRBV4-3 and TRBJ2-3; the match to TRBD2 covers 8 bases. The CDR3 is 16 residues long. Germline V CDR1 and CDR2: LGHNA, YSLEER. The trim removed 4 bases at V and 1 base at J, leaving 7 bases unmatched. The CDR3, as DNA: TGCGCCAGCAGCCCCGCTGAAGCGGGGGGCACAGATACGCAGTATTTT. Its protein product is CASSPAEAGGTDTQYF.

The chain combines TRBV2 with TRBJ1-2; 7 nucleotides match TRBD1. This CDR3 comprises 15 residues. V gave up 0 bases and J gave up 4 bases; unmatched junction bases: 5. Germline CDR1 is SNHLY and CDR2 is FYNNEI. CDR3 nucleotides: TGTGCCAGCAGTGAAGCTCCGACAGGGACCTATGGCTACACCTTC. It is translated as CASSEAPTGTYGYTF.

The chain uses TRBV6-1 and TRBJ2-7, with 8 bases matching TRBD1. The V segment lost 1 base and the J segment 0 bases; nucleotides outside the gene matches: 2. Per germline, CDR1 MNHNS and CDR2 SASEGT. The CDR3 sequence is 15 residues long. The CDR3: CASSEDTGGSYEQYF. DNA of the CDR3: TGTGCCAGCAGTGAAGACACAGGGGGCTCCTACGAGCAGTACTTC.

This chain connects TRBV7-2 to TRBJ2-1; possibly TRBD2 for D (6 bases). CDR1 is SGHTA and CDR2 is FQGNSA in the germline V gene. V was trimmed by 4 bases and J by 10 bases, leaving 14 bases between them. The CDR3 contains 13 residues. CDR3: CASSSRGSLEQFF. In DNA, the CDR3 is TGTGCCAGCAGCTCACGGGGGTCACTAGAGCAGTTCTTC.

The chain uses TRBV6-5 and TRBJ2-7, with TRBD2 identical over 8 bases. V gave up 5 bases and J gave up 0 bases; unmatched junction bases: 6. CDR1 and CDR2 (germline): MNHEY, SVGAGI. This CDR3 has 15 amino acids. This CDR3 is CASSPPGGVSYEQYF. For the CDR3, the DNA is TGTGCCAGCAGTCCCCCGGGGGGGGTCTCCTACGAGCAGTACTTC.

The chain links TRBV7-8 to TRBJ2-7; a weak D match, TRBD2 (5 bases). V was pared by 2 bases and J by 7 bases, with 15 bases between. CDR3 length: 14 amino acids. Germline CDR1 SGHVS, CDR2 FQNEAQ. CDR3 sequence (DNA): TGTGCCAGCAGCTTACGGGCGGAGGCGGGTGAGCAGTACTTC. Its translation: CASSLRAEAGEQYF.